Presented here are 24 T cell receptor beta chains from one specimen sequenced in a study of control samples from healthy donors and cancer patients. Sequenced by immunoSEQ multiplex PCR; TCRdb stores in-frame clones only, minus some. The sample consists of approximately 97,000 clones, roughly 92% of them appearing once. The source material was blood. The origin of the receptors is a human donor in good health. The donor label of this sample is uncertain.

The V and J genes are TRBV7-2 and TRBJ2-7; no reliable D call. From germline, CDR1 is SGHTA and CDR2 FQGNSA. This CDR3 region has 13 residues. Trimming pared 7 bases from V and 0 bases from J, leaving 10 bases between. The CDR3 region is CASNYGDSYEQYF. CDR3 DNA sequence: TGTGCCAGCAATTATGGAGACTCCTACGAGCAGTACTTC.

The gene calls are TRBV7-8 and TRBJ1-1, with D maybe TRBD1 (5 bases). Germline CDR1 and CDR2: SGHVS and FQNEAQ. The CDR3 is 18 residues long. Trimming removed 2 bases from V and 5 bases from J, with 24 bases in between. CDR3: CASSLSVTETIRGTEAFF. The CDR3 nucleotides read TGTGCCAGCAGCTTAAGTGTGACTGAAACGATACGGGGGACTGAAGCTTTCTTT.

The genes are TRBV6-2 or TRBV6-3 and TRBJ1-1, with 9 bases identical to TRBD1. The CDR3 has 17 residues. After removal of 2 bases from V and 1 base from J, the junction contained 8 bases not matched to a gene. Germline V lookup: CDR1 MNHEY, CDR2 SVGEGT. The CDR3 loop reads CASSYPGTGWTNTEAFF. The CDR3 DNA follows: TGTGCCAGCAGTTACCCTGGGACAGGGTGGACGAACACTGAAGCTTTCTTT.

The J gene is TRBJ1-3, the V gene TRBV12-3 or TRBV12-4, with unresolved D. The CDR3 runs to 10 residues. Trimming cost V 6 bases and J 5 bases, with 2 bases left between them. In DNA form, the CDR3 reads TGTGCCAGCAGCCGAAACACCATATATTTT. The encoded protein is CASSRNTIYF.

This chain connects TRBV10-2 to TRBJ2-5, with D possibly matching TRBD1 (6 bases). Looked up from germline, CDR1 is WSHSY and CDR2 is SAAADI. The V end was cut by 2 bases, the J end by 5 bases, with 9 bases between. CDR3 size: 13 residues. The CDR3 reads CASSETTGETQYF. For the CDR3, the DNA is TGCGCCAGCAGTGAGACAACAGGGGAGACCCAGTACTTC.

The CDR3 reads CASSSQSQGFRNQPQHF. The CDR3 nucleotides are TGTGCCAGTAGTTCGCAATCACAGGGGTTCCGCAATCAGCCCCAGCATTTT. The V gene is TRBV19, the J gene TRBJ1-5, with 7 positions matching TRBD1. The V and J ends lost 5 bases and 2 bases, in that order; junction bases with no gene match: 12. There are 17 residues in the CDR3. Germline V gene data show CDR1 as LNHDA and CDR2 as SQIVND (reference sequence).

The V call is TRBV6-4, the J call TRBJ1-2, with D possibly being TRBD1 (6 bases). The CDR3 extends over 16 amino acids. The ends were cut back, 7 bases at V and 6 bases at J, with 24 bases in the middle. Germline loops: CDR1 MRHNA, CDR2 SNTAGT. CDR3 loop: CASTHPPGQKTHGYTF. CDR3 DNA sequence: TGTGCCAGCACCCACCCGCCTGGACAGAAAACACATGGCTACACCTTC.

The CDR3, as DNA: TGTGCCTGGAGAGGGGCGAGCACTGAAGCTTTCTTT. Translated: CAWRGASTEAFF. The rearrangement uses TRBV30 and TRBJ1-1, with TRBD1 as a possible D gene (5 bases). The CDR3 is 12 residues long. Germline loops: CDR1 GTSNPN, CDR2 SVGIG (reference sequence). Trimming took off 3 bases at V and 4 bases at J, with 9 bases between the two ends.

This chain links TRBV7-9 with TRBJ1-2; D might be TRBD1 (5 bases). Germline lookup yields CDR1 SEHNR and CDR2 FQNEAQ (reference sequence). The CDR3 has 14 residues. V gave up 1 base and J gave up 6 bases, with 12 bases separating them. The CDR3 sequence is CASSLVSRANGYTF. CDR3 bases: TGTGCCAGCAGCTTAGTATCCAGGGCCAATGGCTACACCTTC.

The rearrangement uses TRBV10-3 and TRBJ2-2; 10 nucleotides line up with TRBD1. There are 16 residues in the CDR3. V lost 10 bases and J lost 4; bases outside the gene matches: 12. The germline V gene has CDR1 ENHRY and CDR2 SYGVKD. The CDR3 loop reads CATQPGTGEGTGELFF. In DNA form, the CDR3 reads TGTGCCACCCAACCCGGGACAGGGGAGGGCACCGGGGAGCTGTTTTTT.

The gene calls are TRBV4-1 and TRBJ2-1; 10 bases are shared with TRBD1. The V gene end was trimmed by 0 bases and the J gene end by 2 bases; junction bases not matched to a gene: 4. The CDR3 spans 17 residues. Germline V CDR1 and CDR2: MGHRA, YSYEKL. CDR3 amino acids: CASSQDPGQGTYNEQFF. DNA for the CDR3: TGCGCCAGCAGCCAAGACCCGGGACAGGGGACCTACAATGAGCAGTTCTTC.

The chain couples TRBV6-4 to TRBJ2-2; 8 nucleotides agree with TRBD1. Losses at the gene ends were 11 bases for V and 5 bases for J; bases not matched to a gene: 7. Germline V CDR1 and CDR2: MRHNA, SNTAGT. The CDR3 length is 13 residues. CDR3 in amino acids: CASSQGATGELFF. CDR3 coding DNA: TGTGCCTCCAGCCAGGGGGCAACCGGGGAGCTGTTTTTT.

The V gene is TRBV5-6, the J gene TRBJ1-1, with D perhaps matching TRBD1 (6 bases). Trimming took off 0 bases at V and 4 bases at J, with 13 bases between the two ends. Germline assignment: CDR1 SGHDT and CDR2 YYEEEE. CDR3 length: 15 amino acids. CDR3 region: CASSLGGAGFTEAFF. In nucleotides, the CDR3 is TGTGCCAGCAGCTTGGGGGGGGCCGGGTTCACTGAAGCTTTCTTT.

This clone came up once. This rearrangement joins TRBV6-5 to TRBJ1-1; D gene unclear. V dropped 6 bases and J dropped 1 base, with 12 bases sitting between them. CDR1 and CDR2 from the germline V gene are MNHEY and SVGAGI. This CDR3 spans 14 amino acids. CDR3 bases: TGTGCCAGCAGCGCGTCCCCGGAGAACACTGAAGCTTTCTTT. Translated, it gives CASSASPENTEAFF.

Regarding this clone: At one end the junction does not follow the germline gene, possibly because of a read error. The chain links TRBV7-3 to TRBJ2-2, with D unresolved. CDR3 length: 9 residues. The germline V gene has CDR1 SGHTA and CDR2 FQGTGA. The CDR3 DNA is TGTGCCAGCACCCCCCAAAGGGTTTTT. The encoded protein is CASTPQRVF.

The rearrangement joins TRBV6-4 to TRBJ1-6; 8 bases fit TRBD1. J gave up 7 bases and V 6 bases, and 8 bases lay outside the gene matches. In germline, CDR1 is MRHNA, CDR2 SNTAGT. The CDR3 length is 15 residues. Here the CDR3 DNA reads TGTGCCAGCAGCAAACAGGGGGAGGGGAATTCACCCCTCCACTTT. Encoded protein: CASSKQGEGNSPLHF.

The genes are TRBV10-2 and TRBJ1-1; 7 nucleotides agree with TRBD1. The germline gives CDR1 WSHSY, CDR2 SAAADI. This CDR3 contains 19 residues. V shed 2 bases, J shed 0 bases, and the junction held 15 bases outside the gene matches. The CDR3 is CASSERRLRTGQMNTEAFF. DNA for the CDR3: TGCGCCAGCAGTGAGCGTCGCCTCAGGACAGGACAAATGAACACTGAAGCTTTCTTT.

The V and J genes are TRBV6-6 and TRBJ2-2; D is ambiguous. With 3 bases removed from V and 5 bases from J, the gap between germline ends came to 7 bases. Germline assignment: CDR1 MNHNY and CDR2 SVGAGI (reference sequence). The CDR3 sequence is 13 residues long. CDR3 nucleotide sequence: TGTGCCAGCAGTTATGCAACAACCGGGGAGCTGTTTTTT. Its protein product is CASSYATTGELFF.

V is TRBV28 and J is TRBJ1-2; weak D call: TRBD1 (5 bases). CDR1 is MDHEN, CDR2 SYDVKM, per germline. V lost 2 bases and J 9 bases, leaving 16 bases between the germline ends. The CDR3 loop spans 14 amino acids. In nucleotides, the CDR3 is TGTGCCAGCAGTTTAGGAGGGCAGGGCGGGCGCTACACCTTC. This translates into CASSLGGQGGRYTF.

The table lists this clone with a count of one. The rearrangement links TRBV5-1 to TRBJ2-2; possibly TRBD1 for D (6 bases). This CDR3 contains 15 residues. Trimming pared 3 bases from V and 3 bases from J, leaving 12 bases between. The germline V gene encodes CDR1 SGHRS and CDR2 YFSETQ. CDR3 residues: CASSSGTLHTGELFF. For the CDR3, the DNA is TGCGCCAGCAGCTCCGGGACACTACACACCGGGGAGCTGTTTTTT.

V gene TRBV6-5 combines with J gene TRBJ1-1; D is undetermined. V lost 6 bases, J lost 0 bases, and 14 bases lay in between. The CDR3 spans 15 residues. Germline V gene sequence: CDR1 MNHEY, CDR2 SVGAGI. The CDR3 spells CASRDLGRMNTEAFF. CDR3 DNA sequence: TGTGCCAGCAGGGACTTGGGCCGTATGAACACTGAAGCTTTCTTT.

The CDR3: CASSRTTALNEKLFF. In DNA form, the CDR3 reads TGTGCCAGCAGCCGGACGACAGCGTTGAATGAAAAACTGTTTTTT. The V call is TRBV3-1 (or the pseudogene TRBV3-2), the J call TRBJ1-4, with D perhaps TRBD1 (5 bases). V was shortened by 4 bases and J by 5 bases, with 14 bases between the two germline ends. The CDR3 runs to 15 residues. Germline CDR1 is LGHDT and CDR2 is YNNKEL (reference sequence).

The chain joins TRBV5-1 to TRBJ1-1, with 7 bases aligning to TRBD1. From germline, CDR1 is SGHRS and CDR2 YFSETQ. V dropped 4 bases and J dropped 4; count of bases not matched to a gene: 13. CDR3 length: 16 amino acids. The CDR3 spells CASSPRTGEEGTEAFF. The CDR3 DNA sequence: TGCGCCAGCAGCCCACGAACAGGGGAGGAAGGCACTGAAGCTTTCTTT.

V usage is TRBV7-6 and J usage is TRBJ2-1; a possible D gene is TRBD1 (5 bases). V lost 3 bases and J lost 6, with 9 bases in between. Germline assignment: CDR1 SGHVS and CDR2 FNYEAQ. This CDR3 contains 13 residues. DNA for the CDR3: TGTGCCAGCAGCTTCTCCAGGGCCAATGAGCAGTTCTTC. Protein: CASSFSRANEQFF.